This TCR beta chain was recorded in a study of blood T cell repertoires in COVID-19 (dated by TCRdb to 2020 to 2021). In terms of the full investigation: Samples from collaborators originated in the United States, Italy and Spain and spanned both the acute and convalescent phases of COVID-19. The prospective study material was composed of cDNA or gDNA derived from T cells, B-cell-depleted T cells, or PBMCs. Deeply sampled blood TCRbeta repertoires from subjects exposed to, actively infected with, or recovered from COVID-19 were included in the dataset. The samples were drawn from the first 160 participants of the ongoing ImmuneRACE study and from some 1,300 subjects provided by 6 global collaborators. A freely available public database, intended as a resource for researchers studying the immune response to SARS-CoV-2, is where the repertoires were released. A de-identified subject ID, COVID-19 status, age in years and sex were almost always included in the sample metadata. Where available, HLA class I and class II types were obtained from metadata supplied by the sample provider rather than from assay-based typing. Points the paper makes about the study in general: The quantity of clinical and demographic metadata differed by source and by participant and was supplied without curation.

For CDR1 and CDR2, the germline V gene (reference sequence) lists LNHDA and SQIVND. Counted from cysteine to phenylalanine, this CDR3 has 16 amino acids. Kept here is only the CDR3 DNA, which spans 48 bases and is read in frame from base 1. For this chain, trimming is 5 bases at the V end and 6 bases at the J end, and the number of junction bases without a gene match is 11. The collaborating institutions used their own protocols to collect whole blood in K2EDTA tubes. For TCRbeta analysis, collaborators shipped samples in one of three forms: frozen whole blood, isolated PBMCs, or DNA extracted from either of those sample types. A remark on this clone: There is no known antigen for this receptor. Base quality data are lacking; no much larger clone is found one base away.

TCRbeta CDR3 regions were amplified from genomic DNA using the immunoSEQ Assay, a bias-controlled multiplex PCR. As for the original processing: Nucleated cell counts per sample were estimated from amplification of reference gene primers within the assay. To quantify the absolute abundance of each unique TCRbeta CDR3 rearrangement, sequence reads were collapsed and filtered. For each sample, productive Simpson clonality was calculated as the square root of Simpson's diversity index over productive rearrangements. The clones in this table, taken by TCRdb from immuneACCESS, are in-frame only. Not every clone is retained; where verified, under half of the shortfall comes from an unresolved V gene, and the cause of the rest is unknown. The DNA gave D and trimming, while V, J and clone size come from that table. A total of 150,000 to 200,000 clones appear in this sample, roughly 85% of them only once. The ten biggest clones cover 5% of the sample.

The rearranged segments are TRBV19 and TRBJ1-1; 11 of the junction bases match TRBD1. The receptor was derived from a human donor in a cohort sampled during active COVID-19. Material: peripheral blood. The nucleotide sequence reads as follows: TGTGCCAGTAGTCCCGGACAGGGGGCGATAAAATCTGAAGCTTTCTTT. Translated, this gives CASSPGQGAIKSEAFF.